This TCR beta chain was sequenced for a study of shared clonotypes between healthy human individuals. Study as a whole: Every donor yielded three CD4 naive, three CD4 memory, two CD8 naive and one CD8 memory plate.

TCRdb's copy holds only in-frame clones and misses some; the assay was immunoSEQ multiplex PCR. The sample holds hundreds of thousands of clones; around two thirds are singletons and the top ten take approximately 10%. A remark on this clone: Antigen specificity is unknown.

V shed 5 bases and J shed 1 base, with 13 bases lying between them. The CDR3 totals 14 residues. The germline V gene encodes CDR1 SQVTM and CDR2 ANQGSEA. The study, taken as a whole, reports: Compared with clonotypes that all four donors shared, non-shared clonotypes had lower generation probabilities. On the whole, naive subsets had larger estimated richness than memory subsets had.

V is TRBV29-1 and J is TRBJ2-3; no clear D. Sequenced input: memory CD4+ T cells sorted from blood. Subset meaning: CD45RA-negative fraction. The source of this sequence is a man under 40 in good health. CDR3 nucleotides: TGCAGCGTTACCCCCCTCACTCGCACAGATACGCAGTATTTT. Translating gives CSVTPLTRTDTQYF.